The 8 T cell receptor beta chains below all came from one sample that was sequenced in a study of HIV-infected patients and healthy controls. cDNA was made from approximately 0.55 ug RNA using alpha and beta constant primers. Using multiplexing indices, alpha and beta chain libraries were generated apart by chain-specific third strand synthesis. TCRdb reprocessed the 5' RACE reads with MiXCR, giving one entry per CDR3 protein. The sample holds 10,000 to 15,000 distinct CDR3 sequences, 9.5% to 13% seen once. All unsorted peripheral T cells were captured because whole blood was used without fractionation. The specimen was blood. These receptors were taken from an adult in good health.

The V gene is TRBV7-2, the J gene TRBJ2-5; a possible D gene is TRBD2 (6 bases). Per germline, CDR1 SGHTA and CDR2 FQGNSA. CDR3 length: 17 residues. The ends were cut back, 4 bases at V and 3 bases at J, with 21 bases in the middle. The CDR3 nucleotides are TGTGCCAGCAGCTCTAAGGGGTCTAGCGTGGGGGAAGAGACCCAGTACTTC. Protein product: CASSSKGSSVGEETQYF.

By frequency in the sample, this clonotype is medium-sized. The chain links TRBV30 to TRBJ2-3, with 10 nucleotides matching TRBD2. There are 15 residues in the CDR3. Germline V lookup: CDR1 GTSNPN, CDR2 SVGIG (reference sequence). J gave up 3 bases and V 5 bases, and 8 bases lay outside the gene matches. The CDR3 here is CAWGSIAGGTDTQYF. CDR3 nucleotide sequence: TGTGCCTGGGGGAGTATAGCGGGAGGTACAGATACGCAGTATTTT.

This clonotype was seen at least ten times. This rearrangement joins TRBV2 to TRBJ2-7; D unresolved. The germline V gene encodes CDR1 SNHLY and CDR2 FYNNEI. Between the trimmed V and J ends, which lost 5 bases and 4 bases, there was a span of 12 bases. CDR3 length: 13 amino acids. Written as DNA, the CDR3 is TGTGCCAGCAGTCCCGACCAGGCTTACGAGCAGTACTTC. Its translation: CASSPDQAYEQYF.

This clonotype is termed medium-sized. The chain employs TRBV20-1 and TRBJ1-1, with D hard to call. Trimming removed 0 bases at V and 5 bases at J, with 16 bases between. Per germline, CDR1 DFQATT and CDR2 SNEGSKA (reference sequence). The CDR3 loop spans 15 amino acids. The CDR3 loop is CSARDPQKRSTEAFF. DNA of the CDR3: TGCAGTGCTAGAGATCCCCAAAAGAGATCGACTGAAGCTTTCTTT.

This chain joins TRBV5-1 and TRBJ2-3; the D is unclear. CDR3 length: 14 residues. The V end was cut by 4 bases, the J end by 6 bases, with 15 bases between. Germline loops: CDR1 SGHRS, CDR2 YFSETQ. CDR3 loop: CASSPGEIGDTQYF. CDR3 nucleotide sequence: TGCGCCAGCAGCCCCGGAGAGATTGGCGATACGCAGTATTTT.

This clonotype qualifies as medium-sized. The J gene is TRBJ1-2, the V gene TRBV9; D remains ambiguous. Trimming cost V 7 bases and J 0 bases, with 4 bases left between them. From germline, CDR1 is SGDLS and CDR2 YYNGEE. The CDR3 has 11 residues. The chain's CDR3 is CASGANYGYTF. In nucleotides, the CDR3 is TGTGCCAGCGGAGCTAACTATGGCTACACCTTC.

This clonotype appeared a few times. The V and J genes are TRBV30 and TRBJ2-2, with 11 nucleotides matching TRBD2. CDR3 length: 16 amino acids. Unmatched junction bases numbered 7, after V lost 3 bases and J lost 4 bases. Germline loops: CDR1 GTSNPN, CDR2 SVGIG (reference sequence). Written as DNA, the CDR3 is TGTGCCTGGAGGGATAGCGGGAGGGCAGGCACCGGGGAGCTGTTTTTT. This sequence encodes CAWRDSGRAGTGELFF.

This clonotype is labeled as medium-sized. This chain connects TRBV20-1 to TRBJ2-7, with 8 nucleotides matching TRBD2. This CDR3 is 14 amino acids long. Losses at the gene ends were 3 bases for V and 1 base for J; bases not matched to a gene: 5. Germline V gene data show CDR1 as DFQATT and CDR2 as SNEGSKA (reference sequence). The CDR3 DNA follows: TGCAGTGCTAGCGGTAGCGGGGCTTCCTACGAGCAGTACTTC. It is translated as CSASGSGASYEQYF.